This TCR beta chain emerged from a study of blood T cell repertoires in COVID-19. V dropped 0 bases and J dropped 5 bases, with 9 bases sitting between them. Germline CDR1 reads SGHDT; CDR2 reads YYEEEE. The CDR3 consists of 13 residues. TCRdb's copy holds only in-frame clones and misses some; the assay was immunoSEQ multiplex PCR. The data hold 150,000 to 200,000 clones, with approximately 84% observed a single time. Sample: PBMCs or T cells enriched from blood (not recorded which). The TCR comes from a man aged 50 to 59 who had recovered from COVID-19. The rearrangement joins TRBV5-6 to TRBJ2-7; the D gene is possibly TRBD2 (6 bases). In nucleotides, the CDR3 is TGTGCCAGCAGCTTGGGATCGGGAGACGAGCAGTACTTC. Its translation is CASSLGSGDEQYF.